What follows are 15 T cell receptor beta chains derived from one specimen sequenced in a study of immune cell composition in non-small cell lung cancer. The repertoire was sequenced with immunoSEQ multiplex PCR; TCRdb's copy has only in-frame clones and lacks some. The profile shows about 3,100 clones, roughly 78% of them singletons. The normal lung sample lay at least 3 cm, and maximally far, from the tumour. The sequencing sample was made of non-adjacent lung tissue. The receptors were sampled from a human donor with non-small cell lung cancer. The donor label of this sample is uncertain.

This chain joins TRBV19 and TRBJ1-1; 9 bases map to TRBD1. Germline V lookup: CDR1 LNHDA, CDR2 SQIVND (reference sequence). The J segment lost 1 base and the V segment lost 4 bases, leaving 7 bases of the junction unmatched. The CDR3 length is 16 residues. CDR3 region: CASSNTPTGGNTEAFF. In DNA form, the CDR3 reads TGTGCCAGTAGTAACACCCCGACAGGGGGGAACACTGAAGCTTTCTTT.

This clone was found once. The rearrangement uses TRBV4-1 and TRBJ2-1, with 10 bases aligning to TRBD2. Per germline, CDR1 MGHRA and CDR2 YSYEKL. Trimming took 4 bases from V and 1 from J; bases not matched to a gene: 4. This CDR3 comprises 16 residues. The CDR3 is CASSPGLADSYNEQFF. The CDR3 DNA reads as TGCGCCAGCAGCCCCGGACTAGCGGATTCCTACAATGAGCAGTTCTTC.

In its sample, this clone ranks as medium-sized. This sequence joins TRBV19 and TRBJ2-1; TRBD2 matches at 8 bases. With 2 bases clipped from V and 9 bases from J, the junction kept 3 bases outside the gene matches. The CDR3 runs 13 residues. Germline V gene sequence: CDR1 LNHDA, CDR2 SQIVND (reference sequence). CDR3 in DNA: TGTGCCAGTAGTATAACTAGCGGCGGTGAGCAGTTCTTC. Protein sequence: CASSITSGGEQFF.

The gene calls are TRBV2 and TRBJ1-2, with D unclear. The V gene's germline CDR1 is SNHLY and CDR2 FYNNEI. The V and J ends lost 3 bases and 8 bases respectively, with 13 bases between them. This CDR3 comprises 13 residues. The CDR3 nucleotides read TGTGCCAGCAGTGATGGAGCCCAGTCGGGCTACACCTTC. Protein: CASSDGAQSGYTF.

V gene TRBV27 combines with J gene TRBJ1-4; 9 positions agree with TRBD1. The V gene end was trimmed by 3 bases and the J gene end by 7 bases; junction bases not matched to a gene: 6. The CDR3 has 15 residues. The V gene's germline CDR1 is MNHEY and CDR2 SMNVEV (reference sequence). The CDR3, as DNA: TGTGCCAGCAGTTTCGTGGGACAGGGAGGTGAAAAACTGTTTTTT. Amino acids: CASSFVGQGGEKLFF.

The sample holds one count of this clone. The chain links TRBV18 to TRBJ1-1; D ambiguous. The V gene's germline CDR1 is KGHSH and CDR2 LQKENI. V was cut by 2 bases and J by 1 base, with 8 bases left in between. This CDR3 has 14 amino acids. CDR3 amino acids: CASSPGGRNTEAFF. The CDR3 DNA sequence: TGTGCCAGCTCACCAGGCGGGAGGAACACTGAAGCTTTCTTT.

The chain joins TRBV28 to TRBJ1-1, with D unresolved. Germline V gene data show CDR1 as MDHEN and CDR2 as SYDVKM. The V and J ends lost 6 bases and 3 bases respectively, with 20 bases between them. The CDR3 has 16 residues. CDR3 bases: TGTGCCAGCAGCCCTATTCGCAGCTATGGGCACACTGAAGCTTTCTTT. It translates to CASSPIRSYGHTEAFF.

The chain employs TRBV18 and TRBJ2-3; TRBD2 is a possible D gene (5 bases). Trimming left V 4 bases short and J 4 bases short, with 15 bases between. Germline-derived CDR1 and CDR2 are KGHSH and LQKENI. The CDR3 totals 15 residues. The DNA of the CDR3 is TGTGCCAGCTCACTAGTCCGGGGAGACGCAGATACGCAGTATTTT. It yields the protein CASSLVRGDADTQYF.

CDR3 DNA: TGTGCCAGTAGTCTCGGGGCCGGGCGGGGTGAGCAGTTCTTC. It is translated as CASSLGAGRGEQFF. The rearrangement joins TRBV19 to TRBJ2-1; D might be TRBD2 (6 bases). CDR3 length equals 14 residues. Germline values: CDR1 LNHDA, CDR2 SQIVND (reference sequence). V dropped 5 bases and J dropped 9 bases, with 17 bases sitting between them.

V and J are TRBV7-2 and TRBJ2-3; no clear D gene. CDR3 length: 12 residues. Germline V gives CDR1 SGHTA, CDR2 FQGNSA. The ends were cut back, 7 bases at V and 6 bases at J, with 11 bases in the middle. CDR3 DNA: TGTGCCAGCACCCGTCTTGGCGATACGCAGTATTTT. Amino acid sequence: CASTRLGDTQYF.

The genes are TRBV6-6 and TRBJ1-2; TRBD1 matches at 8 bases. V was pared by 5 bases and J by 3 bases, with 8 bases of the junction left unmatched. This CDR3 contains 15 residues. CDR1 MNHNY and CDR2 SVGAGI come from the germline V gene (reference sequence). The CDR3 loop is CASSDRTGRDYGYTF. The DNA of the CDR3 is TGTGCCAGCAGTGACCGGACAGGGCGAGACTATGGCTACACCTTC.

The table lists this clone with a few counts. This chain connects TRBV6-4 to TRBJ2-7, with 8 positions matching TRBD2. After removal of 9 bases from V and 5 bases from J, the junction contained 12 bases not matched to a gene. Germline assignment: CDR1 MRHNA and CDR2 SNTAGT. The CDR3 has 14 amino acids. The CDR3 nucleotides read TGTGCCAGGATCATTCAGCGGGAGAAAGACGAGCAGTACTTC. Its protein is CARIIQREKDEQYF.

The gene calls are TRBV7-2 and TRBJ1-2; D is undetermined. The CDR3 consists of 14 residues. Germline lookup yields CDR1 SGHTA and CDR2 FQGNSA. V lost 2 bases and J 2 bases, leaving 9 bases between the germline ends. CDR3 coding DNA: TGTGCCAGCAGCTTAACGCGCGGGAACTATGGCTACACCTTC. Encoded protein: CASSLTRGNYGYTF.

The chain has TRBV11-2 and TRBJ1-1; 8 bases fit TRBD1. CDR3 length equals 17 residues. The ends lost 4 bases at V and 9 bases at J; junction bases unmatched: 19. Germline V gene data show CDR1 as SGHAT and CDR2 as FQNNGV. CDR3 DNA: TGTGCCAGCAGCTCCCGGACAGGGCCCCGGAGAGGGGAAAAAGCTTTCTTT. It codes for CASSSRTGPRRGEKAFF. Combining the CDR3 with reference TRBV11-2 and TRBJ1-1 gives the whole variable domain EAGVAQSPRYKIIEKRQSVAFWCNPISGHATLYWYQQILGQGPKLLIQFQNNGVVDDSQLPKDRFSAERLKGVDSTLKIQPAKLEDSAVYLCASSSRTGPRRGEKAFFGQGTRLTVV.

The gene calls are TRBV15 and TRBJ1-5; possible D gene TRBD1, 5 bases. The CDR3 loop spans 17 amino acids. The V end lost 0 bases, the J end lost 1 base, and 13 bases lay between the germline ends. From germline, CDR1 is LNHNV and CDR2 YYDKDF (reference sequence). CDR3 amino acids: CATSRDAAPGSNQPQHF. CDR3 DNA sequence: TGTGCCACCAGCAGAGATGCGGCCCCAGGGAGCAATCAGCCCCAGCATTTT. The entire variable domain, with the rest obtained from reference TRBV15 and TRBJ1-5, is as follows: DAMVIQNPRYQVTQFGKPVTLSCSQTLNHNVMYWYQQKSSQAPKLLFHYYDKDFNNEADTPDNFQSRRPNTSFCFLDIRSPGLGDTAMYLCATSRDAAPGSNQPQHFGDGTRLSIL.